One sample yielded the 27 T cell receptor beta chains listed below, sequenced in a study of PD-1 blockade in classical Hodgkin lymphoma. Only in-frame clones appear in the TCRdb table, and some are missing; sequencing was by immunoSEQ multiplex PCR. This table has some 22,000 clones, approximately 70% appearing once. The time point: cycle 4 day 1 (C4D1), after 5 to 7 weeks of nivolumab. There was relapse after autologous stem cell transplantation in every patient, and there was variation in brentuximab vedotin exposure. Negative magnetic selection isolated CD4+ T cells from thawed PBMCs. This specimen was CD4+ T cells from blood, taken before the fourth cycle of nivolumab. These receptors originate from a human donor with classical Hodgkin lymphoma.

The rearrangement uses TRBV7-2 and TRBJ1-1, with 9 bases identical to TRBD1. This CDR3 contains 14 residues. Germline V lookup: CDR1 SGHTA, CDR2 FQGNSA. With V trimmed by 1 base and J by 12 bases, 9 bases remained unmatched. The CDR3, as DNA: TGTGCCAGCAGCTTAGAACAGGGGGACAGGGCAACTTTCTTT. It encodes CASSLEQGDRATFF.

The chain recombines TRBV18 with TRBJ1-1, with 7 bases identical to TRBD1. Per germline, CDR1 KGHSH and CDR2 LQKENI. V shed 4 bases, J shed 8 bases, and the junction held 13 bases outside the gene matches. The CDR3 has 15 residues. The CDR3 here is CASSRNIQGSGEAFF. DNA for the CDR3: TGTGCCAGCTCACGAAATATACAGGGGTCGGGGGAAGCTTTCTTT.

The CDR3 region is CASSQVRPGQLTSGGAVTQYF. CDR3 nucleotide sequence: TGTGCCAGCAGCCAAGTCCGTCCGGGACAGTTGACTAGCGGGGGGGCCGTGACCCAGTACTTC. The V and J genes are TRBV14 and TRBJ2-5; 14 bases align to TRBD2. The CDR3 has 21 amino acids. Germline trimming cut 1 base from V and 7 bases from J; bases unmatched to any gene: 20. In germline, CDR1 is SGHDN, CDR2 FVKESK.

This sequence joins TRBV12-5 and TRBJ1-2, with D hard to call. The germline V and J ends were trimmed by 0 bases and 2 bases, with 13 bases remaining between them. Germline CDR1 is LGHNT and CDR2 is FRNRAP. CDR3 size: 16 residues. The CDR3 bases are TGTGCTAGTGGTTTGGTAATCGGAAGAAACAACTATGGCTACACCTTC. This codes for CASGLVIGRNNYGYTF.

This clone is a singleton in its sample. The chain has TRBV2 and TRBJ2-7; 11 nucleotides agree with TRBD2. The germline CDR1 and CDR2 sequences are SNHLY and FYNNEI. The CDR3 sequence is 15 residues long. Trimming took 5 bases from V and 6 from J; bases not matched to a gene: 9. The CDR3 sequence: CASSSSGTSGSEQYF. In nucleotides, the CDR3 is TGTGCCAGCAGTTCCTCCGGGACTAGCGGCTCCGAGCAGTACTTC.

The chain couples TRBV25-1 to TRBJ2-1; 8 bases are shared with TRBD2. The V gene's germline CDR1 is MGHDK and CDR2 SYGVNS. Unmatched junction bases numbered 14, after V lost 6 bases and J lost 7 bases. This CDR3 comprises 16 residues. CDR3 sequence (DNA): TGTGCCAGCAGCCCCCTGGGGCGGGGGGACTTAAATGAGCAGTTCTTC. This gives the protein CASSPLGRGDLNEQFF.

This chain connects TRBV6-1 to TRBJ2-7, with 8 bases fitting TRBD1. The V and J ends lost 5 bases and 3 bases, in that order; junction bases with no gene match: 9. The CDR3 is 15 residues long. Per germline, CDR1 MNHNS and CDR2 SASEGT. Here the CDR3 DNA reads TGTGCCAGCAGTCATACAGGGGGGACACACTACGAGCAGTACTTC. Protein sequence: CASSHTGGTHYEQYF.

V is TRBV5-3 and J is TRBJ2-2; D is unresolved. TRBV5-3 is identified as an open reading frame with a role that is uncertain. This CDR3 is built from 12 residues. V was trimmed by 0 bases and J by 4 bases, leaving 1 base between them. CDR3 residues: CARSLVTGELFF. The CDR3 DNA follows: TGTGCCAGAAGCTTGGTCACCGGGGAGCTGTTTTTT.

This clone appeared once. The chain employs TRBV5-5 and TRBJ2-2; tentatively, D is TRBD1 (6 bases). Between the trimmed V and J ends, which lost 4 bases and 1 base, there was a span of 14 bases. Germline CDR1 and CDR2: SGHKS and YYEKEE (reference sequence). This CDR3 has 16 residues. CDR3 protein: CASSTRDIVNTGELFF. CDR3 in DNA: TGTGCCAGCAGCACCCGGGACATAGTGAACACCGGGGAGCTGTTTTTT.

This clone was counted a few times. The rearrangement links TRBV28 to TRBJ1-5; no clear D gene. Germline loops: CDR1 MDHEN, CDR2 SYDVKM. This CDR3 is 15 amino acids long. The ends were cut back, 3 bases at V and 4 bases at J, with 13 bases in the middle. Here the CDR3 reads CASSLSTPRNQPQHF. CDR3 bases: TGTGCCAGCAGTTTGAGCACCCCAAGGAATCAGCCCCAGCATTTT.

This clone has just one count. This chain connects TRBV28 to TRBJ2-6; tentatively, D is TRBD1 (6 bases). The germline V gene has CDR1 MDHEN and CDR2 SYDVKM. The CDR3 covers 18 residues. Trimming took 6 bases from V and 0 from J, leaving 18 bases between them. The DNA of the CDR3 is TGTGCCAGCAGGCCGGACAGTTTGGCCAACTCTGGGGCCAACGTCCTGACTTTC. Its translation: CASRPDSLANSGANVLTF.

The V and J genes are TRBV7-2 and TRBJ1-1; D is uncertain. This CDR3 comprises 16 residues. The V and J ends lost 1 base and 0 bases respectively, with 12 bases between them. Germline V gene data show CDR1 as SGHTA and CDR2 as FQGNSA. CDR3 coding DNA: TGTGCCAGCAGCTTAGTTGGCGGGCATATGAACACTGAAGCTTTCTTT. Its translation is CASSLVGGHMNTEAFF.

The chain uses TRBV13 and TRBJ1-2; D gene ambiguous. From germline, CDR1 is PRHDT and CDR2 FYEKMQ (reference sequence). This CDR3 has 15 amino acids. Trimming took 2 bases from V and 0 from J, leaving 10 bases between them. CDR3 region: CASSLIGMPNYGYTF. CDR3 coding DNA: TGTGCCAGCAGCTTAATCGGGATGCCTAACTATGGCTACACCTTC.

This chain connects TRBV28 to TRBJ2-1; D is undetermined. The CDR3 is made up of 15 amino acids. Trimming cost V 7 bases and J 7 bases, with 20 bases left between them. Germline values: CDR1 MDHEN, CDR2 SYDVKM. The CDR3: CASTPGNPFGNEQFF. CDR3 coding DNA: TGTGCCAGCACCCCCGGCAACCCGTTTGGGAATGAGCAGTTCTTC.

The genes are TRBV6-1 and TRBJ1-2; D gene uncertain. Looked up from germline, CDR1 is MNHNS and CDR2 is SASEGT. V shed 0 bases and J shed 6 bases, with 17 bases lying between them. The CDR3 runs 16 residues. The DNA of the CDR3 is TGTGCCAGCAGTGAAGCAACGCGTGGTCCAAAGAATGGCTACACCTTC. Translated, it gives CASSEATRGPKNGYTF.

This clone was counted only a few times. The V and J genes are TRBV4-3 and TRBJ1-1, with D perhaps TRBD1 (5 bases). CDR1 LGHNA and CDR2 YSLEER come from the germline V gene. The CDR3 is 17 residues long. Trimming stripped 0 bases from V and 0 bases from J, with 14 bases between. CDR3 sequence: CASSQDSRGAMNTEAFF. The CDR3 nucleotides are TGCGCCAGCAGCCAAGATAGTCGGGGCGCAATGAACACTGAAGCTTTCTTT.

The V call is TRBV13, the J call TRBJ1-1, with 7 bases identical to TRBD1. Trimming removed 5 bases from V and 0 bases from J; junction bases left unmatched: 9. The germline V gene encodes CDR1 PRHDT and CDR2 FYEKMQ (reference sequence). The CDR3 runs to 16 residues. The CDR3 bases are TGTGCCAGCAGCGCCTCGAGGGACAGCATGAACACTGAAGCTTTCTTT. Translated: CASSASRDSMNTEAFF. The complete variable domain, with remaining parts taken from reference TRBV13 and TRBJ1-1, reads AAGVIQSPRHLIKEKRETATLKCYPIPRHDTVYWYQQGPGQDPQFLISFYEKMQSDKGSIPDRFSAQQFSDYHSELNMSSLELGDSALYFCASSASRDSMNTEAFFGQGTRLTVV.

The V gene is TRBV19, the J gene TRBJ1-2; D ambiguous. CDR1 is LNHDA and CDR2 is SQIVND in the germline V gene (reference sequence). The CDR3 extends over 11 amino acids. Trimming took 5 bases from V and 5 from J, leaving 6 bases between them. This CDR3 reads CASSRAYGYTF. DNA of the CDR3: TGTGCCAGTAGTCGAGCATATGGCTACACCTTC.

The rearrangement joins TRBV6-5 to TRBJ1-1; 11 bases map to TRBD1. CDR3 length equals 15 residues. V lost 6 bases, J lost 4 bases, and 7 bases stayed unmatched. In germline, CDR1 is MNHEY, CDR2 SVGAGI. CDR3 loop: CASRPADRGPTEAFF. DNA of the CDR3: TGTGCCAGCAGACCCGCGGACAGGGGGCCCACTGAAGCTTTCTTT.

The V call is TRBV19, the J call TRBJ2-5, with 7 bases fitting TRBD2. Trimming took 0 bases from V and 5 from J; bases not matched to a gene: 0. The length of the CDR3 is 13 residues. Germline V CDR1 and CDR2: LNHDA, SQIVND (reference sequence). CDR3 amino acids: CASSIDGGETQYF. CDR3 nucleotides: TGTGCCAGTAGTATAGACGGGGGGGAGACCCAGTACTTC. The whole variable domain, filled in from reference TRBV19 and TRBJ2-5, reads DGGITQSPKYLFRKEGQNVTLSCEQNLNHDAMYWYRQDPGQGLRLIYYSQIVNDFQKGDIAEGYSVSREKKESFPLTVTSAQKNPTAFYLCASSIDGGETQYFGPGTRLLVL.

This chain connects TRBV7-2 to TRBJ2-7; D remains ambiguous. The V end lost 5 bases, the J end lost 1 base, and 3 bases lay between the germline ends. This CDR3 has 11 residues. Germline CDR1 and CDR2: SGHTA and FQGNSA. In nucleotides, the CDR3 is TGTGCCAGCAGCCCTTCCTACGAGCAGTACTTC. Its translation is CASSPSYEQYF.

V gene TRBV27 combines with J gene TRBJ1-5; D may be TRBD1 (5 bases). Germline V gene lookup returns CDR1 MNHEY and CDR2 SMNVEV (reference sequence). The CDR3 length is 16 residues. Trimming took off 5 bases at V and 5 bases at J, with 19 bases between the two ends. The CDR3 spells CASSPFRNLGDQPQHF. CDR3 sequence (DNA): TGTGCCAGCAGTCCCTTCAGGAATCTAGGGGATCAGCCCCAGCATTTT.

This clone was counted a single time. CDR3 sequence: CASSTLTGLSSYNSPLHF. The CDR3 DNA reads TGTGCCAGTAGTACCCTGACAGGCCTAAGCTCCTATAATTCACCCCTCCACTTT. V is TRBV19 and J is TRBJ1-6; D is possibly TRBD1 (6 bases). V was cut by 4 bases and J by 0 bases, with 16 bases left in between. This CDR3 is 18 amino acids long. The V gene's germline CDR1 is LNHDA and CDR2 SQIVND (reference sequence).

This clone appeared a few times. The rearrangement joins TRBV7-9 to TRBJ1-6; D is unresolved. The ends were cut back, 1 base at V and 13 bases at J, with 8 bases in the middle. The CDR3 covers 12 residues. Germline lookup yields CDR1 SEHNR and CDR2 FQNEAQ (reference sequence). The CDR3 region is CASSLDERPLHF. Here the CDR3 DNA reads TGTGCCAGCAGCTTAGATGAGAGGCCCCTCCACTTT.

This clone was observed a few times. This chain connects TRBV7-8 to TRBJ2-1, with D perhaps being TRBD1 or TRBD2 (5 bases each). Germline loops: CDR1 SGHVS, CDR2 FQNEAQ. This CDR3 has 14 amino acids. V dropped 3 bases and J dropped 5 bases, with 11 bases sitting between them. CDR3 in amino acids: CASSLGPGHNEQFF. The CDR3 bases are TGTGCCAGCAGCTTGGGCCCGGGACACAATGAGCAGTTCTTC.

The CDR3 sequence is CASSLYSDQPQHF. DNA of the CDR3: TGTGCCAGCAGTTTGTACAGCGATCAGCCCCAGCATTTT. This sequence joins TRBV11-2 and TRBJ1-5, with D uncertain. In germline, CDR1 is SGHAT, CDR2 FQNNGV. The length of the CDR3 is 13 residues. Trimming took 6 bases from V and 5 from J, leaving 11 bases between them.

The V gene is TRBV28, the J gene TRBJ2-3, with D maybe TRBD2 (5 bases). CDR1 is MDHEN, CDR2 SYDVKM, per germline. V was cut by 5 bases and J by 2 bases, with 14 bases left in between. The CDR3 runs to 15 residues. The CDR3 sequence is CASSPSDGITDTQYF. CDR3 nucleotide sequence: TGTGCCAGCAGTCCATCGGACGGGATCACAGATACGCAGTATTTT.